A single sample gave rise to the 15 T cell receptor beta chains below, sequenced in a study of glioma-infiltrating T cells. TCR alpha and beta CDR3 regions were amplified from RNA using iRepertoire nested multiplex PCR. TCRdb independently ran MiXCR on the multiplex PCR reads; one entry per CDR3 protein. The table has 300,000 to 400,000 distinct CDR3 sequences, 41% seen once. The sample comprised glioma tissue, nonneoplastic brain tissue, or PBMCs (not recorded which). These receptors were obtained from a human donor with low-grade glioma or glioblastoma, undergoing nonglioma brain surgery, or in good health (not recorded which).

This clonotype came up a few times. This chain links TRBV4-1 with TRBJ2-2; 7 bases match TRBD1. Germline V gene data show CDR1 as MGHRA and CDR2 as YSYEKL. Trimming at V came to 2 bases and at J to 5 bases, leaving 8 bases not matched to a gene. The CDR3 sequence is 16 residues long. The chain's CDR3 is CASSQLGGSETGELFF. DNA for the CDR3: TGCGCCAGCAGCCAACTAGGGGGCTCAGAAACCGGGGAGCTGTTTTTT.

Comment on this clonotype: Sequence at one end of the junction differs from germline and may be a read error. The chain couples TRBV6-1 to TRBJ2-2, with a weak D call TRBD2 (6 bases). The CDR3 covers 15 residues. In germline, CDR1 is MNHNS, CDR2 SASEGT. DNA for the CDR3: TGTGCTAGCAGTTACGGGACTTCAATCACCGGGGAGCTGCTTTTT. As protein: CASSYGTSITGELLF.

There are many counts of this clonotype. V is TRBV6-2 or TRBV6-3 and J is TRBJ1-5; D is unresolved. Germline lookup yields CDR1 MNHEY and CDR2 SVGEGT. The CDR3 is 13 residues long. V was cut by 5 bases and J by 7 bases, with 12 bases left in between. The DNA for the CDR3 is TGTGCCAGCAGTCCCACAGTGGGACAGCCCCAGCATTTT. This translates into CASSPTVGQPQHF.

With respect to this clonotype: One end of the junction fails to match germline, which may point to a read error. This rearrangement joins TRBV7-2 to TRBJ2-7; D gene unclear. Germline CDR1 SGHTA, CDR2 FQGNSA. This CDR3 spans 15 amino acids. The CDR3 DNA follows: TGCGCCAGCAGCTCCACCGTTGGTAGCTCCTACGAGCAGTACTTC. Translating it yields CASSSTVGSSYEQYF.

The chain carries TRBV5-1 and TRBJ2-5; D might be TRBD1 or TRBD2, each matching 5 bases. CDR1 SGHRS and CDR2 YFSETQ come from the germline V gene. V was cut by 4 bases and J by 1 base, with 11 bases left in between. This CDR3 is 14 amino acids long. CDR3: CASSHRDGQETQYF. The CDR3 DNA is TGCGCCAGCAGCCACCGGGACGGCCAAGAGACCCAGTACTTC.

The chain is built from TRBV7-2 and TRBJ1-5, with 9 bases aligning to TRBD1. V trimming: 5 bases; J trimming: 6 bases; junction bases outside the gene matches: 11. CDR3 length equals 16 residues. Germline V CDR1 and CDR2: SGHTA, FQGNSA. As DNA, the CDR3 is TGTGCCAGCAGCCTAGGGACAGGGTGGAAAGGTCAGCCCCAGCATTTT. The encoded protein is CASSLGTGWKGQPQHF.

This clonotype has just a few counts. J is TRBJ1-2 and V is TRBV12-3 or TRBV12-4; the D is unclear. This CDR3 contains 15 residues. Trimming shortened V by 7 bases and J by 0 bases, and 15 bases separated the two germline ends. Here the CDR3 DNA reads TGTGCCAGCACCATCCGGCACACCGCTAACTATGGCTACACCTTC. Protein product: CASTIRHTANYGYTF.

V gene TRBV20-1 combines with J gene TRBJ2-5, with 8 bases that match TRBD2. Trimming at V came to 0 bases and at J to 4 bases, leaving 10 bases not matched to a gene. Germline loops: CDR1 DFQATT, CDR2 SNEGSKA (reference sequence). The CDR3 extends over 16 amino acids. The CDR3 reads CSARDHPGAGGETQYF. The CDR3 DNA sequence: TGCAGTGCTAGAGATCACCCGGGGGCGGGAGGAGAGACCCAGTACTTC.

The chain joins TRBV2 to TRBJ2-3; D is unresolved. V was pared by 2 bases and J by 7 bases, with 10 bases between. In germline, CDR1 is SNHLY, CDR2 FYNNEI. The CDR3 loop spans 13 amino acids. The chain's CDR3 is CASSELGQNTQYF. In nucleotides, the CDR3 is TGTGCCAGCAGTGAACTTGGCCAGAATACGCAGTATTTT.

The J gene is TRBJ2-3, the V gene TRBV28, with TRBD2 matching over 8 bases. Trimming removed 2 bases from V and 3 bases from J; junction bases left unmatched: 13. Germline CDR1 is MDHEN and CDR2 is SYDVKM. The CDR3 extends over 18 amino acids. CDR3 residues: CASSLRRGRLEGTDTQYF. The CDR3, as DNA: TGTGCCAGCAGTTTACGGCGCGGGAGGCTCGAGGGGACAGATACGCAGTATTTT.

CDR3 in amino acids: CASSQEIGLREPQETQYF. CDR3 DNA: TGTGCCAGCAGCCAAGAGATCGGGCTGCGGGAGCCACAAGAGACCCAGTACTTC. The chain employs TRBV4-2 and TRBJ2-5; TRBD2 matches at 7 bases. Germline CDR1 LGHNA, CDR2 YNFKEQ. V lost 0 bases and J lost 2; bases outside the gene matches: 12. The CDR3 has 18 residues.

There are many counts of this clonotype. The chain recombines TRBV27 with TRBJ1-1, with D tentatively TRBD1 (6 bases). Looked up from germline, CDR1 is MNHEY and CDR2 is SMNVEV (reference sequence). CDR3 length equals 19 residues. V was shortened by 2 bases and J by 1 base, with 23 bases between the two germline ends. The CDR3 nucleotides are TGTGCCAGCAGTTTAATAGGCAGGGGAGGCTTGGTCCGGAACACTGAAGCTTTCTTT. Protein sequence: CASSLIGRGGLVRNTEAFF.

The chain couples TRBV27 to TRBJ2-6; D unresolved. V was trimmed by 3 bases and J by 10 bases, leaving 13 bases between them. Germline V CDR1 and CDR2: MNHEY, SMNVEV (reference sequence). This CDR3 spans 14 amino acids. The CDR3 spells CASSFDRCSNVLTF. The CDR3 nucleotides are TGTGCCAGCAGTTTTGACCGATGTTCGAACGTCCTGACTTTC.

This clonotype appeared once. This sequence joins TRBV5-8 and TRBJ1-1; D is unclear. The length of the CDR3 is 16 residues. Germline CDR1 is SGHTS and CDR2 is YDEGEE. The ends were cut back, 0 bases at V and 1 base at J, with 13 bases in the middle. The CDR3 loop reads CASSLGLRSSNTEAFF. CDR3 sequence (DNA): TGTGCCAGCAGCTTGGGCTTACGGAGTTCGAACACTGAAGCTTTCTTT.

The CDR3 sequence: CAILDRSSYEQYF. In nucleotides, the CDR3 is TGTGCCATCCTCGACCGGAGCTCCTACGAGCAGTACTTC. The J gene is TRBJ2-7, the V gene TRBV5-4, with D unclear. V lost 9 bases and J lost 0, with 13 bases in between. The CDR3 is 13 amino acids. The V gene's germline CDR1 is SGHNT and CDR2 YYREEE (reference sequence).